This T cell receptor (beta chain) appears in the sequencing data of a study of shared clonotypes between healthy human individuals. Study in general: Aged 18 to 49, the donors were a couple of women and three men. The study's findings and limits: Among donors, sharing of clonotypes was expected to be affected by sequencing depth. Clonotypes shared by all four donors outscored non-shared clonotypes in generation probability.

As regards this clone: Its specificity is unknown.

Per the study methods: From ImmunoSEQ came sequences covering only the junction and carrying no quality scores, so filtering differed. Using immunoSEQ multiplex PCR, the repertoire was profiled, and TCRdb retains in-frame clones only, with some absent. The DNA gave D and trimming, while V, J and clone size come from that table. The sample yields over 1.5 million clones, nearly 99% seen once. The V gene lost 1 base and the J gene lost 5 bases, with 9 bases spanning the gap. Germline CDR1 and CDR2: SGHNT and YYREEE (reference sequence). The CDR3 is made up of 13 amino acids. J is TRBJ2-5 and V is TRBV5-4, with D hard to call. The sample consisted of naive CD4+ T cells sorted from blood. This sample's subset: CD45RA+ positively selected. The source of this sequence is a man in his thirties or forties in good health. The CDR3 DNA reads TGTGCCAGCAGCTTGAAAGACCGTGAGACCCAGTACTTC. It yields the protein CASSLKDRETQYF.